Below, one T cell receptor beta chain is given with its context. As processed by the authors: Nucleated cell counts were estimated from reference gene primer amplification. Assay used: immunoSEQ multiplex PCR; TCRdb lists only in-frame clones, some missing. Clone size and the V and J calls come from that table; the DNA yielded D and trimming. The table records some 420,000 clones, more than 80% of them present only once. The source of the sample is a study of blood T cell repertoires in COVID-19. Study at large: Researchers got acute and convalescent COVID-19 samples from the United States, Italy and Spain.

Germline trimming cut 5 bases from V and 7 bases from J; bases unmatched to any gene: 6. Looked up from germline, CDR1 is SGHVS and CDR2 is FQNEAQ. This CDR3 has 14 amino acids. The chain combines TRBV7-8 with TRBJ1-5; 9 bases are a match to TRBD1. The sequence came from a man aged 25-45 years who had recovered from COVID-19. Sequencing was carried out using PBMCs or T cells enriched from blood (not recorded which). DNA for the CDR3: TGTGCCAGCAGCCGGGACAGGGATGAACAGCCCCAGCATTTT. Amino acid sequence: CASSRDRDEQPQHF.